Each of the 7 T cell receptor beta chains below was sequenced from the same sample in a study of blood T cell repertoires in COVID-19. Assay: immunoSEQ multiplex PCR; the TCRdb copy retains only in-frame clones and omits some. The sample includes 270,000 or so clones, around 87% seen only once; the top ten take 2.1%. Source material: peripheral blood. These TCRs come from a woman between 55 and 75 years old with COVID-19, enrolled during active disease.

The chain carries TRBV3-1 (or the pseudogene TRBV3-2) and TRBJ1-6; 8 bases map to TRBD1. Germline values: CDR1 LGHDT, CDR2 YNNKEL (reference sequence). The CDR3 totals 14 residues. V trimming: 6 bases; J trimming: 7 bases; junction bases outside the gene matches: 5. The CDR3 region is CASSTGQANSPLHF. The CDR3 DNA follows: TGTGCCAGCAGTACGGGACAGGCAAATTCACCCCTCCACTTT.

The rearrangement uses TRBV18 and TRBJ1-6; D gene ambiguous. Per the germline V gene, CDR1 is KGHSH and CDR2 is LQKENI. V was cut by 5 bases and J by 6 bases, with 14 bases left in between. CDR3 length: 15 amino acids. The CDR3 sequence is CASSIALPGNSPLHF. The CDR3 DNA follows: TGTGCCAGCTCAATCGCCCTCCCGGGTAATTCACCCCTCCACTTT.

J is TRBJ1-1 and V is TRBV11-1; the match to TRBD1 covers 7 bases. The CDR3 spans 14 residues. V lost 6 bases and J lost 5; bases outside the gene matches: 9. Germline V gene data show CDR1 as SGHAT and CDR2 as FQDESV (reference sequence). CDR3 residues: CASSLEGAGTEAFF. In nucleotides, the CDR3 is TGTGCCAGCAGTCTGGAGGGGGCAGGTACTGAAGCTTTCTTT.

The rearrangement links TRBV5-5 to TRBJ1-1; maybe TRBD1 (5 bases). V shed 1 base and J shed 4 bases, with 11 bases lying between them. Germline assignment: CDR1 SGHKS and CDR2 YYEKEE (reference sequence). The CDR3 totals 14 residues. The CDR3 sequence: CASSLRQGRTEAFF. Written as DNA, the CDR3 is TGTGCCAGCAGCTTGCGGCAGGGCCGCACTGAAGCTTTCTTT. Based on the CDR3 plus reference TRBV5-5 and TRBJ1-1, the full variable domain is DAGVTQSPTHLIKTRGQQVTLRCSPISGHKSVSWYQQVLGQGPQFIFQYYEKEERGRGNFPDRFSARQFPNYSSELNVNALLLGDSALYLCASSLRQGRTEAFFGQGTRLTVV.

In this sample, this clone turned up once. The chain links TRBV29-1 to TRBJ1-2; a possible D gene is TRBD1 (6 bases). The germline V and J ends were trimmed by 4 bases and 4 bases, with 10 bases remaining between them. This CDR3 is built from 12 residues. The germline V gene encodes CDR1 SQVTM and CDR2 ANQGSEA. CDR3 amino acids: CSVGQQGYGYTF. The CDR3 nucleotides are TGCAGCGTTGGTCAACAGGGCTATGGCTACACCTTC.

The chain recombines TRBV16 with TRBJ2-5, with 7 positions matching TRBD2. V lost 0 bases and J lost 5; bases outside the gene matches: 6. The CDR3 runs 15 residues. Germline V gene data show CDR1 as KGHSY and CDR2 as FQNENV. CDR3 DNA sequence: TGTGCCAGCAGCCAATCCGGGGGGAATCGGGAGACCCAGTACTTC. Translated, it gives CASSQSGGNRETQYF.

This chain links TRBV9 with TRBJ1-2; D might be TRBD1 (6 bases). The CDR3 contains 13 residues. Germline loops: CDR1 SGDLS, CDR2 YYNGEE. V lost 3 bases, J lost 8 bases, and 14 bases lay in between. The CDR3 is CASSGDQGYGYTF. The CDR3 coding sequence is TGTGCCAGCAGCGGCGACCAGGGGTACGGCTACACCTTC.